This T cell receptor beta chain is drawn from a study of T cell responses to AZD1222 COVID-19 vaccine. Notes on the study in general: In a largely white British group with more females than males, clonal diversity was possibly underestimated. The repertoires were collected only after the peak T cell response.

The V segment lost 4 bases and the J segment 0 bases; nucleotides outside the gene matches: 7. This CDR3 has 16 residues. Per germline, CDR1 SGHDN and CDR2 FVKESK. On this clone: The antigen remains undetermined.

Sequenced by immunoSEQ multiplex PCR; TCRdb stores in-frame clones only, minus some. Among roughly 95,000 clones listed, 92% were seen once. The sequence derives from an adult who received the AZD1222 COVID-19 vaccine. This material consisted of peripheral blood, taken 28 days after the second AZD1222 dose. V and J are TRBV14 and TRBJ1-1; 8 bases fit TRBD1. Here the CDR3 DNA reads TGTGCCAGCAGCCTTTGGACAGGGCATTTGAACACTGAAGCTTTCTTT. It translates to CASSLWTGHLNTEAFF.